The clone carrying this TCR beta chain occurred a few times. What it recognizes is unknown. The sample originates from a study of beta chain features in type 1 diabetes. General observations from the study: The study found that naive, central memory and Treg TCRB repertoires appeared more similar in patients than in healthy donors.

CDR1 is SGHVS, CDR2 FNYEAQ, per germline. The J segment lost 1 base and the V segment lost 4 bases, leaving 2 bases of the junction unmatched. CDR3 length equals 15 residues. Each donor gave one heparinised blood draw averaging roughly 120 mL. TCRB transcripts that were expressed got sequenced, as all of the isolated RNA had been reverse transcribed. Repertoires were generated with immunoSEQ multiplex PCR, while TCRdb's copy carries only in-frame clones and drops some. The table has some 150,000 clones, 6.9% seen once; the top ten hold around 1.3%. The origin of this receptor is a woman under 40 in good health. What was sequenced was central memory CD4+ T cells from blood. The chain is built from TRBV7-6 and TRBJ2-2, with TRBD2 matching over 8 bases. The DNA of the CDR3 is TGTGCCAGCAGCTATAGCGGGAAGAACACCGGGGAGCTGTTTTTT. This encodes CASSYSGKNTGELFF.